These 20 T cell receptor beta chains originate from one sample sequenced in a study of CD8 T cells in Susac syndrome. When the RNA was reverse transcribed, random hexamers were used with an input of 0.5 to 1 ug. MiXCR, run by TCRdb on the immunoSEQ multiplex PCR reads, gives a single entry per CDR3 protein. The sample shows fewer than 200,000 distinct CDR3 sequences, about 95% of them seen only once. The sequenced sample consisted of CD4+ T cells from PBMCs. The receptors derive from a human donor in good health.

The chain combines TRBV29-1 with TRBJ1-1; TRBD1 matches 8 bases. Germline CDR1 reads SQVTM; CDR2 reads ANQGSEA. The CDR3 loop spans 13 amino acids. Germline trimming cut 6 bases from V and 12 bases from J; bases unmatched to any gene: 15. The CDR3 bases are TGCAGCGTGAGATCTTCGACAGGGGAGGCTACTTTCTTT. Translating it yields CSVRSSTGEATFF.

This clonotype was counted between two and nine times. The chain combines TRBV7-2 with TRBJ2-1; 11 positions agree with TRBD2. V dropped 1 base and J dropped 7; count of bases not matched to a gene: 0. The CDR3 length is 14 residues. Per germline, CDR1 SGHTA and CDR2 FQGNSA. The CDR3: CASSLGTSGNEQFF. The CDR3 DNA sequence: TGTGCCAGCAGCTTAGGGACTAGCGGGAATGAGCAGTTCTTC.

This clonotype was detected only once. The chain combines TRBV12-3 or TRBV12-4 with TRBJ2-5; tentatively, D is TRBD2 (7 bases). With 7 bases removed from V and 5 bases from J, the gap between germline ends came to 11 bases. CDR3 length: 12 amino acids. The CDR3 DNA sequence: TGTGCCAGCACCGGGGGGCTGGAGACCCAGTACTTC. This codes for CASTGGLETQYF.

In DNA form, the CDR3 reads TGTGCCTGGAGTGAAGGAGGGGATCGCGAGCAGTACTTC. It translates to CAWSEGGDREQYF. This chain links TRBV30 with TRBJ2-7; D may be TRBD2 (6 bases). The ends were cut back, 1 base at V and 6 bases at J, with 13 bases in the middle. The CDR3 loop spans 13 amino acids. Germline CDR1 reads GTSNPN; CDR2 reads SVGIG (reference sequence). The entire variable domain, with the rest obtained from reference TRBV30 and TRBJ2-7, is as follows: SQTIHQWPATLVQPVGSPLSLECTVEGTSNPNLYWYRQAAGRGLQLLFYSVGIGQISSEVPQNLSASRPQDRQFILSSKKLLLSDSGFYLCAWSEGGDREQYFGPGTRLTVT.

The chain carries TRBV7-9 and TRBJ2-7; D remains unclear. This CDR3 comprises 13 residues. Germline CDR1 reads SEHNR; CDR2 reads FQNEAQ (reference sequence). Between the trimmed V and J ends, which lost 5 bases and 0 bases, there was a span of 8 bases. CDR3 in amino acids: CASSPLVSYEQYF. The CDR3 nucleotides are TGTGCCAGCAGCCCCCTTGTCTCCTACGAGCAGTACTTC.

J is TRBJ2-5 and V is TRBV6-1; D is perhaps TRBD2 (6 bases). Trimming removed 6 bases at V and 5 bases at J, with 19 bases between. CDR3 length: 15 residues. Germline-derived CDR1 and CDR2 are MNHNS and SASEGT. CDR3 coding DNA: TGTGCCAGCAGCCAAGAAGGGGCGGGGTCGGAGACCCAGTACTTC. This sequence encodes CASSQEGAGSETQYF.

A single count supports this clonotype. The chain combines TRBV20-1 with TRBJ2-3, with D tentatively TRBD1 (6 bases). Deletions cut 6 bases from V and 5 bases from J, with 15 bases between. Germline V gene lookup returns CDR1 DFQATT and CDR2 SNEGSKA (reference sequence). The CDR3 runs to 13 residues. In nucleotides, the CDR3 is TGCAGTGCACCTGACAGGTGGGAAGATACGCAGTATTTT. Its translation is CSAPDRWEDTQYF.

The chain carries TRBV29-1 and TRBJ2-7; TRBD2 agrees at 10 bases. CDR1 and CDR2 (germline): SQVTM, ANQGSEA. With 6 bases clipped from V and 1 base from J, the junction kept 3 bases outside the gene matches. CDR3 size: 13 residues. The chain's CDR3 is CSVSSGRSYEQYF. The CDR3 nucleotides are TGCAGCGTGAGTAGCGGGAGGTCCTACGAGCAGTACTTC.

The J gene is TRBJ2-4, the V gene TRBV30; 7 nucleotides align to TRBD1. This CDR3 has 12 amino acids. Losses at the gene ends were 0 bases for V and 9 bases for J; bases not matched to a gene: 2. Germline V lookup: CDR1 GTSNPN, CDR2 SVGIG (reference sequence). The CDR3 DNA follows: TGTGCCTGGAGTGTACCAGGGGGCATTCAGTACTTC. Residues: CAWSVPGGIQYF.

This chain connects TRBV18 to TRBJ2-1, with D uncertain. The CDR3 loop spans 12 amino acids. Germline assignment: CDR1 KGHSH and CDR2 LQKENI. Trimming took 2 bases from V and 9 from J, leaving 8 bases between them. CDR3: CASSPLTAEQFF. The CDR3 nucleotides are TGTGCCAGCTCACCATTGACTGCTGAGCAGTTCTTC. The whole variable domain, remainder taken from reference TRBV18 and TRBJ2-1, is NAGVMQNPRHLVRRRGQEARLRCSPMKGHSHVYWYRQLPEEGLKFMVYLQKENIIDESGMPKERFSAEFPKEGPSILRIQQVVRGDSAAYFCASSPLTAEQFFGPGTRLTVL.

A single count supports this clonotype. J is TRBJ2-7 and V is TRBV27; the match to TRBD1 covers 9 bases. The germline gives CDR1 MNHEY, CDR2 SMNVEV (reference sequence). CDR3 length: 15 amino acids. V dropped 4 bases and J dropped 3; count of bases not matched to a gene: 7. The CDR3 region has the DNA TGTGCCAGCAGTTCCTCACCGGGACAGGGCTACGAGCAGTACTTC. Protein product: CASSSSPGQGYEQYF.

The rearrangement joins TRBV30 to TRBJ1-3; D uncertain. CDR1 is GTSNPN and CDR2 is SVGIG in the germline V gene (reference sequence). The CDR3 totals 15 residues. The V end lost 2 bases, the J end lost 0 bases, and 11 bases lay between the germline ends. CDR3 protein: CAWSSTGYSGNTIYF. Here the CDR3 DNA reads TGTGCCTGGAGTTCCACCGGGTACTCTGGAAACACCATATATTTT. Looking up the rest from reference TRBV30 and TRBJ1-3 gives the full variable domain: SQTIHQWPATLVQPVGSPLSLECTVEGTSNPNLYWYRQAAGRGLQLLFYSVGIGQISSEVPQNLSASRPQDRQFILSSKKLLLSDSGFYLCAWSSTGYSGNTIYFGEGSWLTVV.

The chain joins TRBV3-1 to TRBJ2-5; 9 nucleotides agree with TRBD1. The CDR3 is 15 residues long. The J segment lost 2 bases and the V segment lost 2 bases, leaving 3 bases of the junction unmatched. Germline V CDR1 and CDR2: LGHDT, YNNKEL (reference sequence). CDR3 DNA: TGTGCCAGCAGCCAAAGAGGGACAGGGCAAGAGACCCAGTACTTC. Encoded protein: CASSQRGTGQETQYF.

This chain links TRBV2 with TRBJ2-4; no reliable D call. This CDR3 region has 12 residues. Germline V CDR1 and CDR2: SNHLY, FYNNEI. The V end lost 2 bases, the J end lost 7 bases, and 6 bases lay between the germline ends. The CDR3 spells CASSERANIQYF. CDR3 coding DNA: TGTGCCAGCAGTGAAAGGGCGAACATTCAGTACTTC.

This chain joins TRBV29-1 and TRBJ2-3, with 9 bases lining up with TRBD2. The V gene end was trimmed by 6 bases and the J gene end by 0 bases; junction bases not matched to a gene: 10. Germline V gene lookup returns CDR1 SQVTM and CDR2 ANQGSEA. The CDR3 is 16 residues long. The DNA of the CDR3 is TGCAGCGTCACCTGGACTAGCGCGAGTAGCACAGATACGCAGTATTTT. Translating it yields CSVTWTSASSTDTQYF.

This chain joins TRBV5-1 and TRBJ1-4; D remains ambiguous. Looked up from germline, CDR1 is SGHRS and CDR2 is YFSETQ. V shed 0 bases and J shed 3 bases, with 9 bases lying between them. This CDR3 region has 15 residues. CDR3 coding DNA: TGCGCCAGCAGCTTGGAACCCCGGTCTAATGAAAAACTGTTTTTT. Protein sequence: CASSLEPRSNEKLFF.

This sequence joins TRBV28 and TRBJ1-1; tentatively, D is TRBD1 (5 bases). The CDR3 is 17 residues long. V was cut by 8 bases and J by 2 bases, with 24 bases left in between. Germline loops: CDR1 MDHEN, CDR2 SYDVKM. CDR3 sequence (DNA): TGTGCCAGCCAGAGGACACCTAGACGAATACCTAACACTGAAGCTTTCTTT. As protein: CASQRTPRRIPNTEAFF. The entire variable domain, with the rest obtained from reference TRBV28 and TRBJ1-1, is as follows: DVKVTQSSRYLVKRTGEKVFLECVQDMDHENMFWYRQDPGLGLRLIYFSYDVKMKEKGDIPEGYSVSREKKERFSLILESASTNQTSMYLCASQRTPRRIPNTEAFFGQGTRLTVV.

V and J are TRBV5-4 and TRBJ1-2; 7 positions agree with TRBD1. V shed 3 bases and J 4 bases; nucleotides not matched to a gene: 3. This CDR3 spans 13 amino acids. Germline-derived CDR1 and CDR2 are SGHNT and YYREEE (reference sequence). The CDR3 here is CASSSGQSYGYTF. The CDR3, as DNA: TGTGCCAGCAGCTCGGGACAGAGCTATGGCTACACCTTC. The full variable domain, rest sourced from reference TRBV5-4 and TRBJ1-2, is ETGVTQSPTHLIKTRGQQVTLRCSSQSGHNTVSWYQQALGQGPQFIFQYYREEENGRGNFPPRFSGLQFPNYSSELNVNALELDDSALYLCASSSGQSYGYTFGSGTRLTVV.

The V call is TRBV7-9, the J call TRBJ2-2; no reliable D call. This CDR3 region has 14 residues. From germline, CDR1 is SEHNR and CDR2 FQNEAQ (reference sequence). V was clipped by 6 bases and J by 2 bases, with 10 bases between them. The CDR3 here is CASSKSFNTGELFF. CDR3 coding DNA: TGTGCCAGCAGTAAGAGCTTTAACACCGGGGAGCTGTTTTTT.

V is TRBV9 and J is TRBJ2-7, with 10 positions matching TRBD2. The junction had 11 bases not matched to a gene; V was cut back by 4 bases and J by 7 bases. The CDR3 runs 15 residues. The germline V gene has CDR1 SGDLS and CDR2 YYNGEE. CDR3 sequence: CASSPVASGRGEQYF. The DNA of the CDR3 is TGTGCCAGCAGCCCTGTGGCTAGCGGGAGAGGTGAGCAGTACTTC.